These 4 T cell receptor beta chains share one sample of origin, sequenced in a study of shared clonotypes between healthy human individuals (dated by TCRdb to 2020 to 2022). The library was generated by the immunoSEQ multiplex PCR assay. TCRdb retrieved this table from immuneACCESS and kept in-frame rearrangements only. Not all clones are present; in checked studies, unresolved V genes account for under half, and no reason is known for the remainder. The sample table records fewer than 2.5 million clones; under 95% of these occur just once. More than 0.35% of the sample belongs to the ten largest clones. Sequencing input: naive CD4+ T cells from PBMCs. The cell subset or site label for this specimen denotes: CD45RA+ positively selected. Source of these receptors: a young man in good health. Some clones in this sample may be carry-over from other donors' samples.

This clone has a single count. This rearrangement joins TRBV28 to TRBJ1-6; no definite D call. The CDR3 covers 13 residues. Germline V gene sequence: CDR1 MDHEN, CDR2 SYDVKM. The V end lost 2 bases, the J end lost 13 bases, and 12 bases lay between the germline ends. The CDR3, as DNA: TGTGCCAGCAGTTTAGTTGAGGTTTTTCCCCTCCACTTT. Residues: CASSLVEVFPLHF.

In nucleotides, the CDR3 is TGTGCCAGCGGACTTCTAGGTGCCTACGAGCAGTACTTC. Its protein product is CASGLLGAYEQYF. The gene calls are TRBV6-6 and TRBJ2-7, with TRBD2 as a possible D gene (5 bases). The V end lost 8 bases, the J end lost 2 bases, and 13 bases lay between the germline ends. CDR1 and CDR2 (germline): MNHNY, SVGAGI (reference sequence). This CDR3 is 13 amino acids long.

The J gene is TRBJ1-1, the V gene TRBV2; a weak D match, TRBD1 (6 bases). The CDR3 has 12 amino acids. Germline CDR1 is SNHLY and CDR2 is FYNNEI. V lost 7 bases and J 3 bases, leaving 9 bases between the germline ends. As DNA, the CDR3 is TGTGCCAGCAAACAGGGCGACACTGAAGCTTTCTTT. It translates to CASKQGDTEAFF.

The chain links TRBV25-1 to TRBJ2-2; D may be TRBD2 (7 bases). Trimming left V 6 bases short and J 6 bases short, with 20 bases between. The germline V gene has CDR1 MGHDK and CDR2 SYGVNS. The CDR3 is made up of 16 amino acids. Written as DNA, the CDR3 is TGTGCCAGCAGCCGCAGGGGCGGGAGAGTAGCCGGGGAGCTGTTTTTT. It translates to CASSRRGGRVAGELFF.